This entry describes one T cell receptor (beta chain). The data were obtained in a study of radiotherapy plus CTLA-4 blockade in lung cancer. After removal of 3 bases from V and 4 bases from J, the junction contained 0 bases not matched to a gene. CDR1 and CDR2 (germline): SQVTM, ANQGSEA. The CDR3 spans 12 residues. The repertoire was sequenced with immunoSEQ multiplex PCR; TCRdb's copy has only in-frame clones and lacks some. The sample carries about 70,000 clones, less than 85% recorded once. Material: peripheral blood, obtained from a patient treated with radiotherapy plus ipilimumab. This clonotype originated in a human donor with non-small cell lung cancer whose response to radiotherapy plus ipilimumab could not be evaluated. Some clones in this sample may be carry-over from other donors' samples. J is TRBJ2-1 and V is TRBV29-1; 7 positions match TRBD1. For the CDR3, the DNA is TGCAGCGTTGAGACAGGGTACAATGAGCAGTTCTTC. Amino acid sequence: CSVETGYNEQFF.